These 9 T cell receptor beta chains came from one sample sequenced in a study of tumor-infiltrating lymphocytes in primary liver carcinoma. RNA isolated from unsorted whole blood supplied the blood RNA, with germline DNA also extracted. With a constant-region primer, TCR beta cDNA was made from about 0.55 ug of total RNA. Generation of the TCR beta libraries relied on three nested multiplex PCR rounds using slightly modified ARM-PCR. Running ten to eleven cycles apiece, the first two PCR rounds relied on TRBV1-TRBV30 forward primers together with a C-beta reverse primer. TCRdb reprocessed the multiplex PCR reads with MiXCR, giving one entry per CDR3 protein. Among fewer than 250,000 distinct CDR3 sequences listed, around 60% were seen once. Material: peripheral blood. These receptors all stem from a woman aged 55 to 70 with primary liver carcinoma and hepatitis B virus infection.

Notes on this clonotype: Just one base apart from a much larger clone, this may be a read error. The rearrangement links TRBV6-1 to TRBJ2-2, with D perhaps TRBD1 (6 bases). Germline values: CDR1 MNHNS, CDR2 SASEGT. The CDR3 consists of 13 residues. V lost 9 bases and J 2 bases, leaving 10 bases between the germline ends. As DNA, the CDR3 is TGTGCCAGTTGGGACACCAACACCGGGGAGCTGTTTTTT. As protein: CASWDTNTGELFF.

Notes on this clonotype: Sequence at one end of the junction differs from germline and may be a read error. The V call is TRBV11-2, the J call TRBJ1-5; D remains ambiguous. The CDR3 has 13 residues. The V gene's germline CDR1 is SGHAT and CDR2 FQNNGV. For the CDR3, the DNA is TGTGCCGGCAGCTTAGTTTCCAATCAGCCCCAGCAGTTT. Residues: CAGSLVSNQPQQF. The variable domain in full, with the rest retrieved from reference TRBV11-2 and TRBJ1-5, is EAGVAQSPRYKIIEKRQSVAFWCNPISGHATLYWYQQILGQGPKLLIQFQNNGVVDDSQLPKDRFSAERLKGVDSTLKIQPAKLEDSAVYLCAGSLVSNQPQQFGDGTRLSIL.

This clonotype was seen repeatedly, ten times or more. The rearrangement uses TRBV12-3 or TRBV12-4 and TRBJ2-3; D is possibly TRBD1 or TRBD2 (6 bases each). CDR3 length: 12 residues. The V and J ends lost 5 bases and 6 bases respectively, with 9 bases between them. The CDR3 DNA follows: TGTGCCAGCAGTACAGGGAGGGATACGCAGTATTTT. Translated: CASSTGRDTQYF.

As concerns this clonotype: In this CDR3 the conserved last residue, phenylalanine or tryptophan, is missing, so a read error is likely. This chain links TRBV12-3 or TRBV12-4 with TRBJ1-1; unclear D gene. The CDR3 runs to 10 residues. The CDR3 DNA follows: TGTGCTAGCAGCTTGTGGGAAGCTTTCTTA. Residues: CASSLWEAFL.

This clonotype was recorded at least ten times. The chain is built from TRBV6-5 and TRBJ1-3; TRBD1 might be the D (6 bases). V lost 5 bases and J lost 4, with 15 bases in between. The CDR3 extends over 15 amino acids. Germline CDR1 and CDR2: MNHEY and SVGAGI. CDR3 sequence: CASSKDTGSGNTIYF. CDR3 DNA: TGTGCCAGCAGTAAGGATACAGGGTCCGGAAACACCATATATTTT.

The V gene is TRBV11-3, the J gene TRBJ2-1; 7 bases fit TRBD2. The V gene end was trimmed by 2 bases and the J gene end by 4 bases; junction bases not matched to a gene: 11. The CDR3 spans 17 residues. Germline values: CDR1 SGHNT, CDR2 YENEEA. CDR3 in amino acids: CASSLRTIGRRYNEQFF. As DNA, the CDR3 is TGTGCCAGCAGCTTACGGACTATCGGGAGGCGGTACAATGAGCAGTTCTTC.

Concerning this clonotype: A much larger clonotype is one base distant, so this may be a read error. This chain connects TRBV4-1 to TRBJ2-3, with D maybe TRBD2 (6 bases). The germline V gene encodes CDR1 MGHRA and CDR2 YSYEKL. CDR3 size: 17 residues. The CDR3 here is CVSSQAATSFGTDTQYF. DNA of the CDR3: TGCGTCAGCAGCCAAGCCGCCACTAGCTTTGGCACAGATACGCAGTATTTT.

On this clonotype itself: At one end, the junction sequence differs from germline, possibly due to a read error. The V call is TRBV11-3, the J call TRBJ2-3; D is undetermined. The CDR3 runs to 12 residues. CDR1 and CDR2 (germline): SGHNT, YENEEA. This CDR3 reads CPSSLGRKTQYF. For the CDR3, the DNA is TGTCCCAGCAGCTTAGGTCGTAAGACGCAGTATTTT.

The chain joins TRBV29-1 to TRBJ2-2; no clear D gene. Germline CDR1 SQVTM, CDR2 ANQGSEA. The V and J ends lost 5 bases and 5 bases respectively, with 15 bases between them. This CDR3 spans 14 amino acids. The CDR3 nucleotides read TGCAGCGTTTCGGACGGATTGAGTACCGGGGAGCTGTTTTTT. Translation: CSVSDGLSTGELFF.